A single sample gave rise to the 19 T cell receptor beta chains below, sequenced in a study of blood T cell repertoires in COVID-19. Measured with immunoSEQ multiplex PCR; TCRdb has only the in-frame clones, and not every one. Of around 160,000 clones listed, about 81% are singletons. Sequencing was performed on peripheral blood. The receptor set was obtained from a woman over 75 with acute or convalescent COVID-19.

V gene TRBV2 combines with J gene TRBJ2-7, with a possible D match to TRBD1 (5 bases). Germline V gene sequence: CDR1 SNHLY, CDR2 FYNNEI. The CDR3 has 14 residues. The germline V and J ends were trimmed by 3 bases and 2 bases, with 11 bases remaining between them. As DNA, the CDR3 is TGTGCCAGCAGTGAGGGTCAGGGAACCTACGAGCAGTACTTC. Translating gives CASSEGQGTYEQYF.

The rearrangement joins TRBV6-5 to TRBJ2-7; 14 bases map to TRBD2. Germline loops: CDR1 MNHEY, CDR2 SVGAGI. J was trimmed by 5 bases and V by 1 base; bases with no gene match: 4. There are 16 residues in the CDR3. In DNA, the CDR3 is TGTGCCAGCAGTTACTGGGGACTAGCGGGAGTCAACGAGCAGTACTTC. The encoded protein is CASSYWGLAGVNEQYF.

V usage is TRBV5-1 and J usage is TRBJ2-7, with TRBD1 identical over 9 bases. The germline CDR1 and CDR2 sequences are SGHRS and YFSETQ. The V segment lost 4 bases and the J segment 2 bases; nucleotides outside the gene matches: 4. This CDR3 is built from 14 residues. CDR3: CASSQGQGAYEQYF. DNA for the CDR3: TGCGCCAGCAGCCAGGGACAGGGTGCCTACGAGCAGTACTTC.

J is TRBJ1-1 and V is TRBV28; D not resolved. V was pared by 3 bases and J by 4 bases, with 12 bases between. Germline loops: CDR1 MDHEN, CDR2 SYDVKM. The CDR3 has 14 residues. The CDR3 sequence: CASSLGRVGTEAFF. The CDR3, as DNA: TGTGCCAGCAGTTTGGGGAGGGTGGGCACTGAAGCTTTCTTT. The full variable domain, its missing parts supplied by reference TRBV28 and TRBJ1-1, is DVKVTQSSRYLVKRTGEKVFLECVQDMDHENMFWYRQDPGLGLRLIYFSYDVKMKEKGDIPEGYSVSREKKERFSLILESASTNQTSMYLCASSLGRVGTEAFFGQGTRLTVV.

This chain links TRBV5-4 with TRBJ1-2; D possibly corresponds to TRBD1 (6 bases). The CDR3 runs to 14 residues. Germline V lookup: CDR1 SGHNT, CDR2 YYREEE (reference sequence). V lost 4 bases and J 2 bases, leaving 12 bases between the germline ends. The CDR3 region is CASSQDSLNYGYTF. The CDR3 DNA follows: TGTGCCAGCAGCCAGGACAGCCTCAACTATGGCTACACCTTC.

This clone was counted once. Other DNA sequences within the sample encode an identical CDR3. This rearrangement joins TRBV19 to TRBJ2-3; 8 bases agree with TRBD1. The V and J ends lost 5 bases and 6 bases, in that order; junction bases with no gene match: 4. This CDR3 contains 13 residues. Germline CDR1 is LNHDA and CDR2 is SQIVND (reference sequence). The CDR3 region is CASSFGQGDTQYF. CDR3 bases: TGTGCCAGTAGTTTCGGACAGGGTGATACGCAGTATTTT.

The chain carries TRBV5-4 and TRBJ1-2, with D perhaps TRBD1 (6 bases). V lost 4 bases, J lost 3 bases, and 13 bases lay in between. This CDR3 region has 14 residues. CDR1 is SGHNT and CDR2 is YYREEE in the germline V gene (reference sequence). In nucleotides, the CDR3 is TGTGCCAGCAGCGCGCAGGGGCGAGACTATGGCTACACCTTC. It yields the protein CASSAQGRDYGYTF.

J is TRBJ1-3 and V is TRBV7-2; 8 bases match TRBD1. V was pared by 2 bases and J by 4 bases, with 10 bases of the junction left unmatched. The germline gives CDR1 SGHTA, CDR2 FQGNSA. The CDR3 runs 17 residues. CDR3: CASSLIGQGGYGNTIYF. In DNA, the CDR3 is TGTGCCAGCAGCTTAATTGGACAGGGAGGTTACGGAAACACCATATATTTT.

The genes are TRBV20-1 and TRBJ1-3; D is possibly TRBD1 (5 bases). The CDR3 loop spans 14 amino acids. Deletions cut 3 bases from V and 3 bases from J, with 12 bases between. Germline V CDR1 and CDR2: DFQATT, SNEGSKA (reference sequence). The CDR3 loop reads CSASPTGVGNTIYF. The CDR3 coding sequence is TGCAGTGCTAGTCCCACAGGAGTTGGAAACACCATATATTTT.

The chain uses TRBV7-2 and TRBJ2-5, with D unresolved. V lost 1 base, J lost 5 bases, and 8 bases lay in between. Germline CDR1 SGHTA, CDR2 FQGNSA. This CDR3 has 13 residues. For the CDR3, the DNA is TGTGCCAGCAGCTTAGATCCCGGGGAGACCCAGTACTTC. Residues: CASSLDPGETQYF.

This clone has only one observation. The chain uses TRBV6-5 and TRBJ1-2, with a possible D match to TRBD1 (6 bases). Trimming pared 8 bases from V and 8 bases from J, leaving 21 bases between. The CDR3 is 14 residues long. CDR1 and CDR2 (germline): MNHEY, SVGAGI. CDR3 loop: CASAQRGLALGYTF. The CDR3 region has the DNA TGTGCCAGCGCTCAGAGGGGGTTAGCGTTGGGCTACACCTTC.

The table lists this clone with a few counts. This sequence joins TRBV6-5 and TRBJ1-5; D is undetermined. Germline CDR1 MNHEY, CDR2 SVGAGI. The ends were cut back, 0 bases at V and 6 bases at J, with 12 bases in the middle. The CDR3 sequence is 15 residues long. The CDR3: CASSYSRWSGQPQHF. The CDR3 nucleotides are TGTGCCAGCAGTTACTCGAGGTGGAGTGGTCAGCCCCAGCATTTT.

The rearrangement uses TRBV7-6 and TRBJ2-7; 8 nucleotides align to TRBD2. The CDR3 covers 17 residues. Unmatched junction bases numbered 14, after V lost 5 bases and J lost 2 bases. Germline V gives CDR1 SGHVS, CDR2 FNYEAQ. The CDR3 sequence is CASSGGLAGLATYEQYF. DNA for the CDR3: TGTGCCAGCAGCGGGGGGCTAGCGGGCTTGGCAACCTACGAGCAGTACTTC.

The rearrangement uses TRBV7-2 and TRBJ1-1, with D possibly matching TRBD1 (5 bases). V was cut by 4 bases and J by 4 bases, with 16 bases left in between. The germline gives CDR1 SGHTA, CDR2 FQGNSA. The CDR3 covers 15 residues. CDR3 in amino acids: CASSWVGPGFTEAFF. For the CDR3, the DNA is TGTGCCAGCAGCTGGGTCGGGCCAGGGTTCACTGAAGCTTTCTTT.

The chain carries TRBV19 and TRBJ1-2; D not certain. Germline CDR1 is LNHDA and CDR2 is SQIVND (reference sequence). CDR3 length: 16 residues. Between the trimmed V and J ends, which lost 6 bases and 4 bases, there was a span of 21 bases. The CDR3 protein is CASRMGRGSSFYGYTF. Here the CDR3 DNA reads TGTGCCAGTAGGATGGGTCGCGGATCGTCCTTCTATGGCTACACCTTC.

The chain joins TRBV28 to TRBJ2-7; D ambiguous. This CDR3 region has 11 residues. CDR1 MDHEN and CDR2 SYDVKM come from the germline V gene. V gave up 5 bases and J gave up 6 bases, with 8 bases separating them. This chain's CDR3 is CASSALAEQYF. In nucleotides, the CDR3 is TGTGCCAGCAGTGCATTAGCCGAGCAGTACTTC.

The chain has TRBV18 and TRBJ2-2; D call uncertain. The germline V and J ends were trimmed by 0 bases and 1 base, with 6 bases remaining between them. There are 15 residues in the CDR3. In germline, CDR1 is KGHSH, CDR2 LQKENI. The DNA of the CDR3 is TGTGCCAGCTCACCACCGACGGGGAACACCGGGGAGCTGTTTTTT. Its protein product is CASSPPTGNTGELFF.

The sample holds a few counts of this clone. The V call is TRBV6-1, the J call TRBJ2-1, with 12 bases that match TRBD2. The CDR3 totals 17 residues. Per germline, CDR1 MNHNS and CDR2 SASEGT. Losses at the gene ends were 3 bases for V and 5 bases for J; bases not matched to a gene: 8. The CDR3 loop is CASSESLLAGGHNEQFF. The CDR3 nucleotides read TGTGCCAGCAGTGAGAGCTTACTAGCGGGGGGCCACAATGAGCAGTTCTTC.

The chain is built from TRBV6-1 and TRBJ1-5; TRBD1 aligns across 7 bases. This CDR3 has 14 amino acids. J lost 15 bases, V lost 3 bases, and 14 bases had no gene match. From germline, CDR1 is MNHNS and CDR2 SASEGT. CDR3 sequence reads: CASSDLWDRGLRHF. For the CDR3, the DNA is TGTGCCAGCAGTGACCTATGGGACAGAGGACTTAGGCATTTT.